This TCR beta chain was captured in a study of T cell clonotyping in hematopoietic cell transplantation. Whole-study results and caveats: Recipient TCR diversity dropped after transplant; expanded clonotypes rose from day 30 to 180. Cells were unsorted, so CD4 and CD8 contributions were not separated.

A note on this clone: Antigen unknown.

The data were produced by immunoSEQ multiplex PCR, yet TCRdb's version contains in-frame clones alone and is incomplete. The sample records about 9,600 clones, roughly 79% being singletons. Recipient blood drawn about 28 days pretransplant and days 30, 100, 180 after. This CDR3 has 18 residues. The V and J genes are TRBV21-1 and TRBJ2-5; no DNA check was done on the table's D call, TRBD1. TRBV21-1 has pseudogene status. This TCR was recovered from a female patient between 35 and 55 years old who had an allogeneic stem cell transplant from a related donor, so T cells may come from the graft donor. Some clones in this sample may be carry-over from other donors' samples. Specimen: PBMCs, collected 30 days after allogeneic stem cell transplant. CDR3 nucleotides: TGTGCCAGCAGCAAAAAGGTGGACAGGGGCCGATCGCAAGAGACCCAGTACTTC. Protein: CASSKKVDRGRSQETQYF.